This TCR beta chain was captured in a study of untreated major depressive disorder. In its sample, this clone was seen once. The repertoire was sequenced with immunoSEQ multiplex PCR; TCRdb's copy has only in-frame clones and lacks some. The sample has about 21,000 clones; approximately 95% are singletons. This CDR3 is built from 15 residues. Germline values: CDR1 MGHRA, CDR2 YSYEKL. The V gene lost 2 bases and the J gene lost 7 bases, with 17 bases spanning the gap. Roughly 30 ml of blood was drawn into EDTA tubes. Sequences were obtained from CD4+ T cells from PBMCs. The chain links TRBV4-1 to TRBJ1-1, with D maybe TRBD1 (5 bases). This TCR was sampled from a man in his thirties or forties in good health. The CDR3 coding sequence is TGCGCCAGCAGCCAACCCGGGACCCGAGAGGTTGAAGCTTTCTTT. Amino acids: CASSQPGTREVEAFF.